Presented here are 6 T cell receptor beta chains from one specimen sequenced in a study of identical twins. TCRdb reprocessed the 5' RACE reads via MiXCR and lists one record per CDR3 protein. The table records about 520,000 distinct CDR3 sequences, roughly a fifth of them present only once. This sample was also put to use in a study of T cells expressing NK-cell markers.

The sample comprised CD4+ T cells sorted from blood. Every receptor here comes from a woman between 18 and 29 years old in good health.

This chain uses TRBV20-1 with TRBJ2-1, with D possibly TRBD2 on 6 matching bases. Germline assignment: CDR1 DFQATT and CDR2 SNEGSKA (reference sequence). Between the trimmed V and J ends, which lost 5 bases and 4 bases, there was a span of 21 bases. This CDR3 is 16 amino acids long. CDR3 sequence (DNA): TGCAGTGCTCCCCGTGCGGGGACCGCGGGATACAATGAGCAGTTCTTC. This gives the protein CSAPRAGTAGYNEQFF.

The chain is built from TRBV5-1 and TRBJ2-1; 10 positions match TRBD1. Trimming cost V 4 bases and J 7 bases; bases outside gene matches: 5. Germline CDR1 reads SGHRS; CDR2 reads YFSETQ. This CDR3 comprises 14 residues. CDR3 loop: CASSGPGQGNEQFF. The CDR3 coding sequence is TGCGCCAGCAGCGGCCCGGGACAGGGGAATGAGCAGTTCTTC. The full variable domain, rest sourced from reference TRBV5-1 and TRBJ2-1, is KAGVTQTPRYLIKTRGQQVTLSCSPISGHRSVSWYQQTPGQGLQFLFEYFSETQRNKGNFPGRFSGRQFSNSRSEMNVSTLELGDSALYLCASSGPGQGNEQFFGPGTRLTVL.

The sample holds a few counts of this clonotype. The DNA for the CDR3 is TGTGCCAGCAGCGTTGGCAGGGGGCGACGTCAGCCCCAGCATTTT. It codes for CASSVGRGRRQPQHF. The gene calls are TRBV9 and TRBJ1-5; 8 bases map to TRBD1. Germline CDR1 reads SGDLS; CDR2 reads YYNGEE. Trimming at V came to 2 bases and at J to 6 bases, leaving 7 bases not matched to a gene. The CDR3 is made up of 15 amino acids.

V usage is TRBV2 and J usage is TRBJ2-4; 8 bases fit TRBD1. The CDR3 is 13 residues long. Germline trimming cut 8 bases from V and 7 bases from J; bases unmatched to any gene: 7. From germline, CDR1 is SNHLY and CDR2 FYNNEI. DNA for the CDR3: TGTGCCAGCGAGGGACAGGCTCCGAACATTCAGTACTTC. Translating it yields CASEGQAPNIQYF.

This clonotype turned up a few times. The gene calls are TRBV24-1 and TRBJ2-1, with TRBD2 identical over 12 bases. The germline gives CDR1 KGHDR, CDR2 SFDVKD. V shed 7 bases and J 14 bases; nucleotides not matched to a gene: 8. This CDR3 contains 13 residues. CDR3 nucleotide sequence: TGTGCCACCAGCGCAACTAGCGGGGGGTCGGAGTTCTTC. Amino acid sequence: CATSATSGGSEFF.

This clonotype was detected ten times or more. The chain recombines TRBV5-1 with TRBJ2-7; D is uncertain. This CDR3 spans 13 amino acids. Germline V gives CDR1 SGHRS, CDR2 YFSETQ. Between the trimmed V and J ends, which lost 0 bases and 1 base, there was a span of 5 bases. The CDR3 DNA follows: TGCGCCAGCAGCTTGGATCTTTCCTACGAGCAGTACTTC. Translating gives CASSLDLSYEQYF.